A single T cell receptor beta chain is shown here with its context. Per the original data handling: Reference gene primer amplification yielded estimated nucleated cell counts. Assay used: immunoSEQ multiplex PCR; TCRdb lists only in-frame clones, some missing. The DNA was the basis for D and trimming; V, J and clone size are from that table. Of around 54,000 clones listed, over 75% were seen once; the top ten hold 8.4%. The data were obtained in a study of blood T cell repertoires in COVID-19. Background on the study: COVID-19 samples from acute and convalescent phases originated in the United States, Italy and Spain. PBMCs, B-cell-depleted T cells, or T cells provided the cDNA or gDNA that made up the material.

Germline V CDR1 and CDR2: SGHTA, FQGNSA. J gave up 0 bases and V 4 bases, and 5 bases lay outside the gene matches. The CDR3 sequence is 15 residues long. The sample comprised peripheral blood. The rearrangement links TRBV7-2 to TRBJ1-1; 7 bases line up with TRBD1. This receptor was identified in a woman in her thirties or forties with active COVID-19. CDR3 loop: CASSSWTGMNTEAFF. The CDR3 bases are TGTGCCAGCAGCTCCTGGACAGGCATGAACACTGAAGCTTTCTTT. The full variable domain, with the rest looked up from reference TRBV7-2 and TRBJ1-1, is GAGVSQSPSNKVTEKGKDVELRCDPISGHTALYWYRQSLGQGLEFLIYFQGNSAPDKSGLPSDRFSAERTGGSVSTLTIQRTQQEDSAVYLCASSSWTGMNTEAFFGQGTRLTVV.